This T cell receptor (beta chain) was captured in a study of T-cell memory formation after mild COVID-19. Study at large: There were largely donor-specific TCR clusters. The study's findings and limits: The finding that pre-infection memory included some responding clones suggested that cross-reactive memory joined. Clones that contracted clustered mainly in CM and EM if CD4+ and in EMRA if CD8+.

TCRdb used MiXCR to reprocess the 5' RACE reads, holding one entry per CDR3 protein. This sample has fewer than 250,000 distinct CDR3 sequences, with roughly 30% found just once. The CDR3 contains 15 residues. Trimming cost V 0 bases and J 7 bases; bases outside gene matches: 8. Germline V gives CDR1 MGHRA, CDR2 YSYEKL. To note about this clonotype: The antigen remains undetermined.

The TCR comes from an adult woman who had mild COVID-19 (a few samples of this study predate the infection). Cell type and time point are not known. Source material: PBMCs or a T cell subset sorted from them (not recorded which). The chain has TRBV4-1 and TRBJ1-2; 7 bases fit TRBD1. The CDR3 DNA reads as TGCGCCAGCAGCCAAGATCAAGGGTACAGGGGTGGCTACACCTTC. Translating gives CASSQDQGYRGGYTF.